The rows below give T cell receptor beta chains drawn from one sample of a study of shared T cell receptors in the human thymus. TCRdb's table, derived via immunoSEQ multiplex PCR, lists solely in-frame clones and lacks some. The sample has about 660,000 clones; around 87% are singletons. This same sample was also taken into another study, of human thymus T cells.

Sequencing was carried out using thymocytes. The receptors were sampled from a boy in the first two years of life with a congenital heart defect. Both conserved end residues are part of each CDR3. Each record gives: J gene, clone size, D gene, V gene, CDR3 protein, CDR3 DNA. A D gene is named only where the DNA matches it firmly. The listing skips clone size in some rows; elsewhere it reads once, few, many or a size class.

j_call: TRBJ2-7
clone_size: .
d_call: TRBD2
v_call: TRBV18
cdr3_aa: CASSPSSSGGILYEQYF
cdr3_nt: TGTGCCAGCTCACCCTCTTCTAGCGGGGGGATTTTATACGAGCAGTACTTC

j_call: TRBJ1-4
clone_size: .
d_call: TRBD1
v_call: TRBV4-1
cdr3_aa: CASSPGQGLEKLFF
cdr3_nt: TGCGCCAGCAGTCCAGGACAGGGGCTGGAAAAACTGTTTTTT

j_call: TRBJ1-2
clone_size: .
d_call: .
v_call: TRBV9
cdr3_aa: CASSVVVDDRHGGGYTF
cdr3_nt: TGTGCCAGCAGCGTAGTAGTAGATGACAGACACGGGGGTGGCTACACCTTC

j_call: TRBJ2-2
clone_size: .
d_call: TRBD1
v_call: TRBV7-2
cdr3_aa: CASSDTPGQGSWELFF
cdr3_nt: TGTGCCAGCAGCGATACCCCGGGACAGGGGTCCTGGGAGCTGTTTTTT

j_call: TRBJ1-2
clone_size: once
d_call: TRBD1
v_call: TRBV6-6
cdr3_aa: CASSLGTDYGYTF
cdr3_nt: TGTGCCAGCAGTCTCGGGACAGACTATGGCTACACCTTC

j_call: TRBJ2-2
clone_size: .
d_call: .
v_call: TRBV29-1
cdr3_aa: CSVPGGSVVGELFF
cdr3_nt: TGCAGCGTCCCTGGGGGGTCGGTCGTCGGGGAGCTGTTTTTT

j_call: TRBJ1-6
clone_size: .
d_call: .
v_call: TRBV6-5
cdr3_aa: CASSLDRSTYNSPLHF
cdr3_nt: TGTGCCAGCAGTTTAGACAGGTCAACCTATAATTCCCCCCTCCACTTT

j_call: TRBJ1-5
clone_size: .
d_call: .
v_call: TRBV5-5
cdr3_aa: CASSITRSNQPQHF
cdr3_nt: TGTGCCAGCAGCATTACCAGAAGCAATCAGCCCCAGCATTTT

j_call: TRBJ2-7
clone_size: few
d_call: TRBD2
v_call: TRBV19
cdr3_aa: CASSMGGSSEQYF
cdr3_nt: TGTGCCAGTAGTATGGGGGGGAGTAGCGAGCAGTACTTC

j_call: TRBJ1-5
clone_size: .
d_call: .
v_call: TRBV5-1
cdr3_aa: CASSLEGRSNQPQHF
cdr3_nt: TGCGCCAGCAGCCTAGAGGGTAGGAGCAATCAGCCCCAGCATTTT

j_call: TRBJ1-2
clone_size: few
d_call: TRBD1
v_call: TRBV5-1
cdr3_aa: CASSDPTGSNYGYTF
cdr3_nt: TGCGCCAGCAGCGATCCGACAGGGTCCAACTATGGCTACACCTTC

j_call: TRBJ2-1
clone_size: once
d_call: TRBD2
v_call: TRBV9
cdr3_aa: CASSDPGTRRFGLRGSYNEQFF
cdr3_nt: TGTGCCAGCAGCGACCCCGGGACTAGGAGGTTCGGTCTGCGAGGCTCCTACAATGAGCAGTTCTTC

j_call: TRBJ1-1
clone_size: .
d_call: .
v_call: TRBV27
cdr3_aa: CASSLERGGDTEAFF
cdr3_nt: TGTGCCAGCAGTTTAGAGAGGGGGGGGGACACTGAAGCTTTCTTT

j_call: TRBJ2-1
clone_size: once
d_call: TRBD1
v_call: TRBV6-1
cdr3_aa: CASRRTGVYNEQFF
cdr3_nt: TGTGCCAGCAGGAGGACAGGGGTTTACAATGAGCAGTTCTTC

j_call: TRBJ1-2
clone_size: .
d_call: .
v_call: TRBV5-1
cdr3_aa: CASSLEPAGVGYGYTF
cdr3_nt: TGCGCCAGCAGCTTAGAACCCGCCGGGGTGGGCTATGGCTACACCTTC

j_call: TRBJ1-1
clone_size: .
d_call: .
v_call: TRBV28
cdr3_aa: CASSLLSVWPNTEAFF
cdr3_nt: TGTGCCAGCAGTTTATTGTCCGTTTGGCCGAACACTGAAGCTTTCTTT

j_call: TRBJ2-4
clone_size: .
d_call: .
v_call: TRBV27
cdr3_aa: CASSSPGGPGDNIQYF
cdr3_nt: TGTGCCAGCAGTAGCCCAGGGGGGCCCGGAGACAACATTCAGTACTTC

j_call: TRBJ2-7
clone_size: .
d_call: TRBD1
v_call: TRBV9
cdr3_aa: CASSPNSGTGPRYEQYF
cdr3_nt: TGTGCCAGCAGCCCCAATAGTGGGACAGGGCCCCGCTACGAGCAGTACTTC

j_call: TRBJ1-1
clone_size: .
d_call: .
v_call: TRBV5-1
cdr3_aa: CASSFEHSMNTEAFF
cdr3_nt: TGCGCCAGCAGCTTTGAACATTCAATGAACACTGAAGCTTTCTTT

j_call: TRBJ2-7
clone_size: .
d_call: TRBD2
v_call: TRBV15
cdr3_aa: CATSREGTTSYEQYF
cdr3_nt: TGTGCCACCAGCAGAGAAGGGACTACTTCCTACGAGCAGTACTTC

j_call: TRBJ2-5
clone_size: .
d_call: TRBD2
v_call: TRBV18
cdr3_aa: CASSLGTSGGNQETQYF
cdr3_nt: TGTGCCAGCTCCCTAGGGACTAGCGGGGGAAACCAAGAGACCCAGTACTTC

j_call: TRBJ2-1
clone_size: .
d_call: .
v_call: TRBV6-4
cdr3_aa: CASSDSAGRGNEQFF
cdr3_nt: TGTGCCAGCAGTGACTCGGCGGGCCGGGGGAATGAGCAGTTCTTC